This T cell receptor beta chain appears in the sequencing data of a study of blood T cell repertoires in COVID-19. Turning to the study itself: Samples taken during acute and convalescent COVID-19 were collected in the United States, Italy and Spain.

Enrolled during active infection, Seattle patients were then followed longitudinally. As handled by the study authors: Estimation of nucleated cell counts was performed using reference gene primer amplification. Sequencing was performed with immunoSEQ multiplex PCR; in TCRdb, only in-frame clones are kept and a portion is missing. For V, J and clone size, that table is used; D and trimming come from the DNA. The sample holds about 250,000 clones; 86% are singletons and the top ten take over 5.5%. Trimming shortened V by 2 bases and J by 5 bases, and 12 bases separated the two germline ends. This CDR3 is built from 14 residues. Per the germline V gene, CDR1 is WSHSY and CDR2 is SAAADI.

The receptor was derived from a woman older than 75 with COVID-19, enrolled during active disease. The sequenced sample consisted of peripheral blood. V gene TRBV10-2 combines with J gene TRBJ2-5, with TRBD2 as a possible D gene (6 bases). CDR3 DNA sequence: TGCGCCAGCAGTGAGGCGGGTGGGGGGGAGACCCAGTACTTC. The encoded protein is CASSEAGGGETQYF.